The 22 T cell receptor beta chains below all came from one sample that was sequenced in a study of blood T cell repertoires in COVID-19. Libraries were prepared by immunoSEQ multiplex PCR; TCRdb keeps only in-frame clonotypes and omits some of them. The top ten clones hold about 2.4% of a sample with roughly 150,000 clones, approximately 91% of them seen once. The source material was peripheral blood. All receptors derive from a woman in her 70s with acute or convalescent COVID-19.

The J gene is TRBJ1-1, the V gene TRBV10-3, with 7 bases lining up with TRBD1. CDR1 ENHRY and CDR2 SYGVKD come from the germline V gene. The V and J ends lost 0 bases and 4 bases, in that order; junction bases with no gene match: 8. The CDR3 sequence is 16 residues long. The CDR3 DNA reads TGTGCCATCAGTGAGTCGAAAGGGGGCAGGGGCACTGAAGCTTTCTTT. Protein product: CAISESKGGRGTEAFF.

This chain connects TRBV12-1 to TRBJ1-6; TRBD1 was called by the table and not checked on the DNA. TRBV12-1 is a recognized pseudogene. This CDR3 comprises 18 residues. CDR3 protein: CASSIRGIQDSANSPLHF. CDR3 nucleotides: TGTGCCAGCAGCATTAGGGGAATACAGGACAGCGCGAATTCACCCCTCCACTTT.

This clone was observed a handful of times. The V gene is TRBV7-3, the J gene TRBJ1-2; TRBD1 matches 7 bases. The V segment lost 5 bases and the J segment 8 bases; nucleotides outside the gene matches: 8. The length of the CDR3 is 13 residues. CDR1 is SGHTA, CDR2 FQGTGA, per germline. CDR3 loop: CASSLTGNEGYTF. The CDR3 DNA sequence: TGTGCCAGCAGCCTGACAGGGAACGAGGGCTACACCTTC.

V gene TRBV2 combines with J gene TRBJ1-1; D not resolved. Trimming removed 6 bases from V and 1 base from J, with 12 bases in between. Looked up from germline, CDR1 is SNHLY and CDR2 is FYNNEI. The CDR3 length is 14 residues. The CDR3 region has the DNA TGTGCCAGCAGCCTCCTTGGCCCGAACACTGAAGCTTTCTTT. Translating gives CASSLLGPNTEAFF.

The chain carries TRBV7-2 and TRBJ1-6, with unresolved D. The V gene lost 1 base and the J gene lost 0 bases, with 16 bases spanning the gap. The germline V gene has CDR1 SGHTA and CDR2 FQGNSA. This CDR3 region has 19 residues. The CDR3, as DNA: TGTGCCAGCAGCTTAGTCGCAGGAAAAGGAAGCTCCTATAATTCACCCCTCCACTTT. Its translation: CASSLVAGKGSSYNSPLHF.

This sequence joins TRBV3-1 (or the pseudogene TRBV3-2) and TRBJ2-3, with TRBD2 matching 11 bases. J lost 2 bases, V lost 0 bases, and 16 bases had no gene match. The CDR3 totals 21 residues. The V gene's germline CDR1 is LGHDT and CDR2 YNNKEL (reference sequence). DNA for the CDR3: TGTGCCAGCAGCCAAGATTTCTTTAGGGTACTAGCGGGGGATAACACAGATACGCAGTATTTT. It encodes CASSQDFFRVLAGDNTDTQYF.

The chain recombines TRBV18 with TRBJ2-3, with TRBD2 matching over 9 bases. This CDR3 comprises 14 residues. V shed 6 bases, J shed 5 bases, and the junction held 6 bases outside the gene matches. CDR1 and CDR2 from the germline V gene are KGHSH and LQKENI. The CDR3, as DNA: TGTGCCAGCTCGCCGCGGGGGGGCCAAGATACGCAGTATTTT. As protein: CASSPRGGQDTQYF. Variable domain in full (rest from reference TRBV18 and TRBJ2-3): NAGVMQNPRHLVRRRGQEARLRCSPMKGHSHVYWYRQLPEEGLKFMVYLQKENIIDESGMPKERFSAEFPKEGPSILRIQQVVRGDSAAYFCASSPRGGQDTQYFGPGTRLTVL.

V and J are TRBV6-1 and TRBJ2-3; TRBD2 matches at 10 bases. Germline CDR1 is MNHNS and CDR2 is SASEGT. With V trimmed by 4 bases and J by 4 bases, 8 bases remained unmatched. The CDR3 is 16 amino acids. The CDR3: CASSVTGTSVADTQYF. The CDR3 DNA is TGTGCCAGCAGTGTCACCGGGACTAGCGTTGCAGATACGCAGTATTTT.

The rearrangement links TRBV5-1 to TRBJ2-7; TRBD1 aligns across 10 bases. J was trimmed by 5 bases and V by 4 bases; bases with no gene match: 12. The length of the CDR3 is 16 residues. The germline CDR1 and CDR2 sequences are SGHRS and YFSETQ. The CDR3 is CASSKGQGSGIDEQYV. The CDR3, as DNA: TGCGCCAGCAGCAAGGGACAGGGGAGTGGAATCGACGAGCAGTACGTC.

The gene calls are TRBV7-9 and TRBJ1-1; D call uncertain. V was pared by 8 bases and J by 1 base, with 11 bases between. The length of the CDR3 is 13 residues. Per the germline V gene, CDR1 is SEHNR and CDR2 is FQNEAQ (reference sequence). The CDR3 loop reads CASAPYSNTEAFF. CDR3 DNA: TGTGCCAGCGCCCCATACTCGAACACTGAAGCTTTCTTT. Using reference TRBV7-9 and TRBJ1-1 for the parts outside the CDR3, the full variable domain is DTGVSQNPRHKITKRGQNVTFRCDPISEHNRLYWYRQTLGQGPEFLTYFQNEAQLEKSRLLSDRFSAERPKGSFSTLEIQRTEQGDSAMYLCASAPYSNTEAFFGQGTRLTVV.

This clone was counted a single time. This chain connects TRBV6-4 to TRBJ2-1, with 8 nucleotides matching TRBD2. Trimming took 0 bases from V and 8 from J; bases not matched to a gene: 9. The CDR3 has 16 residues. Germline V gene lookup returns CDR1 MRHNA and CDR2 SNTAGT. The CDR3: CASSDSTSGPPDEQFF. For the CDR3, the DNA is TGTGCCAGCAGTGACTCAACTAGCGGACCCCCCGATGAGCAGTTCTTC.

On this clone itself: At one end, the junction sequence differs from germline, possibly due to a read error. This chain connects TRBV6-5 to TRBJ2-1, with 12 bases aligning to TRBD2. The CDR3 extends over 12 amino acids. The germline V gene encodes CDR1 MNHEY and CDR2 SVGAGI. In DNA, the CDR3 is TGTGCCAGCAGTGACTCTAGCGGGAGGGAGTTCTTC. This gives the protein CASSDSSGREFF.

This CDR3 is CASSKSRQNSYEQYF. DNA for the CDR3: TGTGCCAGTAGTAAGTCCAGACAGAACTCCTACGAGCAGTACTTC. The V call is TRBV19, the J call TRBJ2-7; D might be TRBD1 (5 bases). Trimming removed 4 bases at V and 0 bases at J, with 13 bases between. From germline, CDR1 is LNHDA and CDR2 SQIVND (reference sequence). The CDR3 contains 15 residues.

The CDR3 loop is CASRPGQGVNIQYF. The DNA of the CDR3 is TGTGCCAGCAGACCGGGACAGGGGGTAAACATTCAGTACTTC. The chain joins TRBV6-5 to TRBJ2-4; 11 bases fit TRBD1. The ends lost 6 bases at V and 6 bases at J; junction bases unmatched: 4. Germline loops: CDR1 MNHEY, CDR2 SVGAGI. The CDR3 sequence is 14 residues long.

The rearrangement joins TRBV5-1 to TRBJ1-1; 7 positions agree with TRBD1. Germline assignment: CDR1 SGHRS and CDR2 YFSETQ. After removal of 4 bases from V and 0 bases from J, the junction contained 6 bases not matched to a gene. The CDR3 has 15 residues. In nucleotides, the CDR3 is TGCGCCAGCAGCGTTGAAGGGGGCATGAACACTGAAGCTTTCTTT. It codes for CASSVEGGMNTEAFF.

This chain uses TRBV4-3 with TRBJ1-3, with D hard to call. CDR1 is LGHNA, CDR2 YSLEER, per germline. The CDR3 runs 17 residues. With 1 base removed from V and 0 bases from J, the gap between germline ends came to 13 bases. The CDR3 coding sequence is TGCGCCAGCAGCCAAGGGCGGCCCGAGAGCTCTGGAAACACCATATATTTT. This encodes CASSQGRPESSGNTIYF.

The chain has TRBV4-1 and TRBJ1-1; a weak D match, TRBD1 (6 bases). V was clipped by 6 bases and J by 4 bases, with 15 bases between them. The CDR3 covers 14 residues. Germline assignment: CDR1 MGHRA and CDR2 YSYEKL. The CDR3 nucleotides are TGCGCCAGCAGTGATCACAGGGTTGGCACTGAAGCTTTCTTT. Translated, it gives CASSDHRVGTEAFF.

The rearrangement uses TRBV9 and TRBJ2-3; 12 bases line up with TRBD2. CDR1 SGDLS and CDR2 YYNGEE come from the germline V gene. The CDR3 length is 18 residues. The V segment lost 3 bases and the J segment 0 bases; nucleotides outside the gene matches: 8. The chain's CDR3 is CASSARLAGATSTDTQYF. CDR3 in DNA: TGTGCCAGCAGCGCACGACTAGCGGGAGCTACTAGCACAGATACGCAGTATTTT.

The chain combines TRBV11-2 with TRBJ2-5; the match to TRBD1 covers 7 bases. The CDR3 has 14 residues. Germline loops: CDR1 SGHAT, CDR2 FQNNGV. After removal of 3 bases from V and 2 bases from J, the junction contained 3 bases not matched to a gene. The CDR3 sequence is CASSFGTVQETQYF. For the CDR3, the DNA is TGTGCCAGCAGCTTCGGGACAGTTCAAGAGACCCAGTACTTC. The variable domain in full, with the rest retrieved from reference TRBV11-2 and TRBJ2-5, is EAGVAQSPRYKIIEKRQSVAFWCNPISGHATLYWYQQILGQGPKLLIQFQNNGVVDDSQLPKDRFSAERLKGVDSTLKIQPAKLEDSAVYLCASSFGTVQETQYFGPGTRLLVL.

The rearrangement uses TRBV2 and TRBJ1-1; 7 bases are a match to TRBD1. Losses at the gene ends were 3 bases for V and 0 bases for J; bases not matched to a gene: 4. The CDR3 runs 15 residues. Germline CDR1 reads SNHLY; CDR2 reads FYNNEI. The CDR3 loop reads CASSDRDSMNTEAFF. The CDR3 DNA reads TGTGCCAGCAGTGACCGGGACAGCATGAACACTGAAGCTTTCTTT.

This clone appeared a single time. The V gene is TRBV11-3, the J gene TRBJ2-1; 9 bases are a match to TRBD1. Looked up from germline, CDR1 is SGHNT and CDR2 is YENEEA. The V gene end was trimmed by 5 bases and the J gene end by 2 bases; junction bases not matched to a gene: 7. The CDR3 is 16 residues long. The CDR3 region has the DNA TGTGCCAGCAGCGCCTCCGGGACAGGGCCCTACAATGAGCAGTTCTTC. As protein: CASSASGTGPYNEQFF.

CDR3 bases: TGTGCCAGCAGTCCCCCAGGGAGGAAAGCCTACGAGCAGTACTTC. Its translation: CASSPPGRKAYEQYF. The chain combines TRBV6-4 with TRBJ2-7, with D perhaps matching TRBD2 (6 bases). Per germline, CDR1 MRHNA and CDR2 SNTAGT. The CDR3 covers 15 residues. The germline V and J ends were trimmed by 5 bases and 2 bases, with 16 bases remaining between them.